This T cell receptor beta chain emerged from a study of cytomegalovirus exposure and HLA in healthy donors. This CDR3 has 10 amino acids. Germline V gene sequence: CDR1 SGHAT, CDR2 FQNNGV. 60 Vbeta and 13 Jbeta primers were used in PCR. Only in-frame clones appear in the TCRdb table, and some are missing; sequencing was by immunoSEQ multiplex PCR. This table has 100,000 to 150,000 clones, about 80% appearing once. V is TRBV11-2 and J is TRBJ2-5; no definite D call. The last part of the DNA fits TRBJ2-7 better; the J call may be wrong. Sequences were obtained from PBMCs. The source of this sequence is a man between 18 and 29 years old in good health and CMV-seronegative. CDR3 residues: CASSSYEQYF. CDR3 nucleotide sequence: TGTGCCAGCAGCTCCTACGAGCAGTACTTC.